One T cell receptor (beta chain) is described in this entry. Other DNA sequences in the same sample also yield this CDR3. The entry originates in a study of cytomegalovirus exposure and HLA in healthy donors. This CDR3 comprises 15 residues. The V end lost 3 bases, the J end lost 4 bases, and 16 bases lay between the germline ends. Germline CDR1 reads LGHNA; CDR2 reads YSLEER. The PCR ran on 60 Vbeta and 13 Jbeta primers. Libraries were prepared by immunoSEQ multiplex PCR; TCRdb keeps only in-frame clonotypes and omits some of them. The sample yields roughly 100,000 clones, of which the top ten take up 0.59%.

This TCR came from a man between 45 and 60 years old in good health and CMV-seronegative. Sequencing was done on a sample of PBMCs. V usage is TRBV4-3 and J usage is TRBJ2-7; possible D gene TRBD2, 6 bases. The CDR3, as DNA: TGCGCCAGCAGCCAGGCGAATAGCGGTTTATACGAGCAGTACTTC. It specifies CASSQANSGLYEQYF.